These 21 T cell receptor beta chains originate from one sample sequenced in a study of regulatory T cells in long-lasting Graves disease. Time point meaning: persistent/refractory GD, antithyroid drugs over 5 years with positive TRAb. Following extraction of RNA from PBMCs, that RNA was used to make the TCR library. To make TCR beta libraries, researchers used iRepertoire HTBI primers and Arm-PCR of CDR3 regions. TCRdb reanalysed the multiplex PCR reads using MiXCR and keeps one entry per CDR3 protein. The sample consists of under 450,000 distinct CDR3 sequences, 20% to 25% of them appearing once. Sequences were derived from peripheral blood mononuclear cells (PBMCs), sampled when the disease was refractory, from a patient treated with antithyroid drugs. Receptor source: a woman in her forties with Graves disease.

This clonotype was counted many times. V is TRBV6-2 or TRBV6-3 and J is TRBJ1-5, with unresolved D. V gave up 6 bases and J gave up 4 bases, with 10 bases separating them. The CDR3 is 13 amino acids. Germline loops: CDR1 MNHEY, CDR2 SVGEGT. In nucleotides, the CDR3 is TGTGCCAGCAGCCTTAGGAGGAATCAGCCCCAGCATTTT. Translating gives CASSLRRNQPQHF.

A remark on this clonotype: This clone may be a read error of a much larger clone one base away. The chain recombines TRBV12-3 or TRBV12-4 with TRBJ1-1; D gene unclear. This CDR3 spans 13 amino acids. The CDR3 DNA reads TGTGCCAGCACCCTAAACATGAACACTGGAGCTTTCTTT. This translates into CASTLNMNTGAFF.

In this sample, this clonotype turned up a few times. V is TRBV20-1 and J is TRBJ2-4, with D possibly matching TRBD2 (6 bases). The CDR3 has 13 residues. The V and J ends lost 3 bases and 5 bases respectively, with 11 bases between them. The germline CDR1 and CDR2 sequences are DFQATT and SNEGSKA (reference sequence). CDR3 in DNA: TGCAGTGCTAGCGCCGGGAGAGAAAACATTCAGTACTTC. Amino acid sequence: CSASAGRENIQYF.

This clonotype turned up a few times. CDR3 sequence (DNA): TGTGCCAGCAGCTTGGGACAGGGAGGAGGCACCGGGGAGCTGTTTTTT. It translates to CASSLGQGGGTGELFF. This chain links TRBV7-9 with TRBJ2-2; 9 nucleotides line up with TRBD1. V lost 3 bases and J lost 4; bases outside the gene matches: 6. The CDR3 has 16 amino acids. Germline V gene data show CDR1 as SEHNR and CDR2 as FQNEAQ (reference sequence).

The sample holds a few counts of this clonotype. This chain uses TRBV20-1 with TRBJ1-6; no clear D gene. The V end was cut by 1 base, the J end by 0 bases, with 10 bases between. Germline loops: CDR1 DFQATT, CDR2 SNEGSKA (reference sequence). The CDR3 consists of 16 residues. The CDR3: CSARGRPSSYNSPLHF. CDR3 sequence (DNA): TGCAGTGCTAGAGGCAGGCCGAGCTCCTATAATTCACCCCTCCACTTT.

The V and J genes are TRBV5-5 and TRBJ1-5; D is unresolved. Germline V CDR1 and CDR2: SGHKS, YYEKEE (reference sequence). This CDR3 spans 16 amino acids. V dropped 1 base and J dropped 0 bases, with 11 bases sitting between them. CDR3 DNA: TGTGCCAGCAGCTTGAGGGCTGGGTATAGCAATCAGCCCCAGCATTTT. Its protein is CASSLRAGYSNQPQHF.

This clonotype has just a few counts. V and J are TRBV29-1 and TRBJ2-2, with 7 bases that match TRBD2. The V gene end was trimmed by 5 bases and the J gene end by 8 bases; junction bases not matched to a gene: 8. This CDR3 is 13 amino acids long. CDR1 SQVTM and CDR2 ANQGSEA come from the germline V gene. The CDR3: CSVREGTKGELFF. The CDR3 nucleotides read TGCAGCGTTAGGGAGGGGACGAAGGGGGAGCTGTTTTTT.

At least ten counts were recorded for this clonotype. The gene calls are TRBV27 and TRBJ2-1; D is possibly TRBD1 or TRBD2 (5 bases each). Germline CDR1 and CDR2: MNHEY and SMNVEV (reference sequence). V lost 2 bases, J lost 3 bases, and 14 bases lay in between. This CDR3 is built from 16 residues. In DNA, the CDR3 is TGTGCCAGCAGTTTACGTGGGACCAGCTACTACAATGAGCAGTTCTTC. It encodes CASSLRGTSYYNEQFF.

The sample holds a few counts of this clonotype. The gene calls are TRBV9 and TRBJ2-7, with 10 bases fitting TRBD1. CDR1 is SGDLS and CDR2 is YYNGEE in the germline V gene. Losses at the gene ends were 0 bases for V and 4 bases for J; bases not matched to a gene: 4. The CDR3 runs to 15 residues. CDR3 DNA: TGTGCCAGCAGCGTAGGAGGGACAGGGGTGTACGAGCAGTACTTC. This gives the protein CASSVGGTGVYEQYF.

This clonotype was found many times. The chain combines TRBV28 with TRBJ1-1; TRBD1 matches 7 bases. Looked up from germline, CDR1 is MDHEN and CDR2 is SYDVKM. V lost 6 bases, J lost 3 bases, and 13 bases stayed unmatched. This CDR3 has 16 residues. The CDR3 loop reads CASSLNFRQGDTEAFF. The CDR3 DNA reads TGTGCCAGCAGCCTCAACTTCAGACAGGGAGACACTGAAGCTTTCTTT. Full variable domain (rest looked up from reference TRBV28 and TRBJ1-1): DVKVTQSSRYLVKRTGEKVFLECVQDMDHENMFWYRQDPGLGLRLIYFSYDVKMKEKGDIPEGYSVSREKKERFSLILESASTNQTSMYLCASSLNFRQGDTEAFFGQGTRLTVV.

CDR3 in DNA: TGTGCCAGCAGTGAACTAGTGATCACGCCAGATACGCAGTATTTT. This gives the protein CASSELVITPDTQYF. This sequence joins TRBV6-2 or TRBV6-3 and TRBJ2-3; the D gene is possibly TRBD2 (5 bases). Germline values: CDR1 MNHEY, CDR2 SVGEGT. The CDR3 sequence is 15 residues long. V was pared by 5 bases and J by 4 bases, with 16 bases between.

The V call is TRBV4-1, the J call TRBJ1-1, with D possibly being TRBD1 (5 bases). From germline, CDR1 is MGHRA and CDR2 YSYEKL. V lost 4 bases to trimming and J lost 5 bases, with 14 bases between them. This CDR3 has 14 residues. The CDR3 loop reads CASSPAWGRTEAFF. DNA of the CDR3: TGCGCCAGCAGCCCGGCGTGGGGGAGGACTGAAGCTTTCTTT.

Worth noting for this clonotype: An end of the junction does not agree with germline; a read error may underlie this. This rearrangement joins TRBV28 to TRBJ2-4, with D hard to call. This CDR3 region has 15 residues. Looked up from germline, CDR1 is MDHEN and CDR2 is SYDVKM. The CDR3 DNA is TGCGCCAGCAGTGGAACAGAGGCGGCCAAAAACATTCAGTACTTC. Residues: CASSGTEAAKNIQYF. The full variable domain, completed using reference TRBV28 and TRBJ2-4, is DVKVTQSSRYLVKRTGEKVFLECVQDMDHENMFWYRQDPGLGLRLIYFSYDVKMKEKGDIPEGYSVSREKKERFSLILESASTNQTSMYLCASSGTEAAKNIQYFGAGTRLSVL.

Only a few counts were recorded for this clonotype. V gene TRBV6-2 or TRBV6-3 combines with J gene TRBJ1-1; 8 bases are shared with TRBD1. V dropped 2 bases and J dropped 0; count of bases not matched to a gene: 2. The CDR3 extends over 15 amino acids. In germline, CDR1 is MNHEY, CDR2 SVGEGT. CDR3 in amino acids: CASSYNRGMNTEAFF. The CDR3 DNA sequence: TGTGCCAGCAGTTACAACAGGGGGATGAACACTGAAGCTTTCTTT.

This clonotype was observed at least ten times. The CDR3 protein is CASSKGDSTGELFF. The CDR3 DNA is TGTGCCAGCAGCAAGGGGGATAGCACCGGGGAGCTGTTTTTT. V usage is TRBV11-2 and J usage is TRBJ2-2; possible D gene TRBD1, 6 bases. The CDR3 covers 14 residues. In germline, CDR1 is SGHAT, CDR2 FQNNGV. Trimming left V 5 bases short and J 4 bases short, with 11 bases between. The full variable domain, completed using reference TRBV11-2 and TRBJ2-2, is EAGVAQSPRYKIIEKRQSVAFWCNPISGHATLYWYQQILGQGPKLLIQFQNNGVVDDSQLPKDRFSAERLKGVDSTLKIQPAKLEDSAVYLCASSKGDSTGELFFGEGSRLTVL.

This clonotype turned up a few times. For the CDR3, the DNA is TGCAGTGCTAGAGATGTGGCAAATGGAAACACCATATATTTT. Amino acids: CSARDVANGNTIYF. The chain employs TRBV20-1 and TRBJ1-3, with D unclear. This CDR3 contains 14 residues. V lost 0 bases to trimming and J lost 3 bases, with 9 bases between them. Germline CDR1 and CDR2: DFQATT and SNEGSKA (reference sequence).

This clonotype was counted ten times or more. The gene calls are TRBV2 and TRBJ2-7, with 7 bases matching TRBD2. Unmatched junction bases numbered 6, after V lost 5 bases and J lost 2 bases. The CDR3 consists of 14 residues. Germline assignment: CDR1 SNHLY and CDR2 FYNNEI. The DNA for the CDR3 is TGTGCCAGCAGTCGGTCTAGCGGTACCTACGAGCAGTACTTC. Protein sequence: CASSRSSGTYEQYF.

The rearrangement uses TRBV6-1 and TRBJ1-2; unclear D gene. Germline V CDR1 and CDR2: MNHNS, SASEGT. With 1 base removed from V and 8 bases from J, the gap between germline ends came to 17 bases. This CDR3 has 15 residues. CDR3 amino acids: CASSEVIPGVRGYTF. The CDR3 region has the DNA TGTGCCAGCAGTGAAGTAATACCCGGAGTTCGCGGCTACACCTTC.

This clonotype was counted at least ten times. This chain connects TRBV2 to TRBJ2-1, with 7 bases that match TRBD1. CDR3 length equals 13 residues. Germline-derived CDR1 and CDR2 are SNHLY and FYNNEI. V shed 5 bases, J shed 4 bases, and the junction held 2 bases outside the gene matches. Here the CDR3 reads CASSKDRYNEQFF. The CDR3 nucleotides read TGTGCCAGCAGTAAGGACAGGTACAATGAGCAGTTCTTC.

This clonotype was detected a few times. This sequence joins TRBV19 and TRBJ2-5; 8 bases line up with TRBD1. The germline V gene encodes CDR1 LNHDA and CDR2 SQIVND (reference sequence). J lost 4 bases, V lost 6 bases, and 10 bases had no gene match. The CDR3 contains 15 residues. The CDR3 sequence: CASSKFGTGTETQYF. DNA for the CDR3: TGTGCCAGTAGCAAGTTCGGGACAGGTACAGAGACCCAGTACTTC. The whole variable domain, filled in from reference TRBV19 and TRBJ2-5, reads DGGITQSPKYLFRKEGQNVTLSCEQNLNHDAMYWYRQDPGQGLRLIYYSQIVNDFQKGDIAEGYSVSREKKESFPLTVTSAQKNPTAFYLCASSKFGTGTETQYFGPGTRLLVL.

The chain joins TRBV28 to TRBJ2-6; a weak D match, TRBD1 (6 bases). Germline CDR1 is MDHEN and CDR2 is SYDVKM. The V and J ends lost 5 bases and 0 bases respectively, with 8 bases between them. The length of the CDR3 is 15 residues. In nucleotides, the CDR3 is TGTGCCAGCAGTCGACAGGTCTCTGGGGCCAACGTCCTGACTTTC. It codes for CASSRQVSGANVLTF. Full variable domain (remainder filled in from reference TRBV28 and TRBJ2-6): DVKVTQSSRYLVKRTGEKVFLECVQDMDHENMFWYRQDPGLGLRLIYFSYDVKMKEKGDIPEGYSVSREKKERFSLILESASTNQTSMYLCASSRQVSGANVLTFGAGSRLTVL.